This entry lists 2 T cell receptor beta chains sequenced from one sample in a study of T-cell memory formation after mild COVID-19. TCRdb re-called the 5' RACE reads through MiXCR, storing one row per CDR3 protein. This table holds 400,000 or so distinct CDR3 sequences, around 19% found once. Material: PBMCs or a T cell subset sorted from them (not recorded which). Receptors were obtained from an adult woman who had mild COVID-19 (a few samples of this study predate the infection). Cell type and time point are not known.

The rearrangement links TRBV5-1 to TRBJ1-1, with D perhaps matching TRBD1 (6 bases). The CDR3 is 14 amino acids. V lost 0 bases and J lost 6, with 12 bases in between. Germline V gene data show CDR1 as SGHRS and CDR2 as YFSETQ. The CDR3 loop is CASSLDRVVAEAFF. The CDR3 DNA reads TGCGCCAGCAGCTTGGACAGGGTTGTTGCTGAAGCTTTCTTT.

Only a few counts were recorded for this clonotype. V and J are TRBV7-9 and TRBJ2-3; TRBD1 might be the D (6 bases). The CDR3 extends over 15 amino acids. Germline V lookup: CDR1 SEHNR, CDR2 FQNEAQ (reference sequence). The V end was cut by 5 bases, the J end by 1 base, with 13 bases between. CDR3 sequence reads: CASSEIRTGTDTQYF. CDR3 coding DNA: TGTGCCAGCAGCGAAATCCGGACAGGCACAGATACGCAGTATTTT.